Listed below are T cell receptor beta chains from one sample, sequenced in a study of T cells in Graves' hyperthyroidism and ophthalmopathy. In TCRdb, the multiplex PCR reads were re-called with MiXCR into one record per CDR3 protein. Counted here are about 290,000 distinct CDR3 sequences, 16% occurring once; the ten biggest clones make up approximately 35%. Sequences were obtained from blood. These receptors all stem from a man between 25 and 39 years old with Graves' hyperthyroidism. Both conserved end residues are part of each CDR3. A D gene is named only where the DNA matches it firmly. Clone size is shown for a subset of rows, as once, few, many or a class of expanded clone.

D gene,clone size,J gene,V gene,CDR3 DNA,CDR3 protein
TRBD1,few,TRBJ1-2,TRBV20-1,TGCAGTGCTAGAGCCCCGACAGGGGACGGTGGCTACACCTTC,CSARAPTGDGGYTF
TRBD2,.,TRBJ2-1,TRBV2,TGTGCCAGCAGCGGCGAAACTAGCGGGAAAATCTTGGGAGATGAGCAGTTCTTC,CASSGETSGKILGDEQFF
.,.,TRBJ2-7,TRBV12-3/TRBV12-4,TGTGCCAGCAGTTCGGAGGGACCGACTAGCTCCTACGAGCAGTACTTC,CASSSEGPTSSYEQYF
TRBD1,many,TRBJ2-1,TRBV24-1,TGTGCCACCAGTGATCCCGGGACAGGTTACAATGAGCAGTTCTTC,CATSDPGTGYNEQFF
.,many,TRBJ2-1,TRBV11-1,TGTGCCAGCAGCCGCGTGGGAGGCTTCCAGTTCTTC,CASSRVGGFQFF
.,many,TRBJ2-3,TRBV11-2,TGTGCCAGCAGAGTACCAAGCACAGATACGCAGTATTTT,CASRVPSTDTQYF
.,many,TRBJ2-7,TRBV20-1,TGCAGTGCTAGAGTTGACCAGAGGATTCCCTACGAGCAGTACTTC,CSARVDQRIPYEQYF
TRBD2,many,TRBJ2-7,TRBV20-1,TGCAGTGCTAGAGTCCCCGGAGGGAAGCGGGATGGTTACGAGCAGTACTTC,CSARVPGGKRDGYEQYF
.,.,TRBJ2-5,TRBV7-9,TGTGCCAGCAGCCCTGCCCCACTCGCGGAGACCCAGTACTTC,CASSPAPLAETQYF
.,.,TRBJ1-1,TRBV11-2,TGTGCCAGCAGAATTAACCCGACTGAAGCTTTCTTT,CASRINPTEAFF
.,many,TRBJ2-7,TRBV27,TGTGCCACCCGGGACATCACCTACGAGCAGTACTTC,CATRDITYEQYF
TRBD1,many,TRBJ2-1,TRBV20-1,TGCAGTGCTAGAGACATCCGGACAGGGAGATACAATGAGCAGTTCTTC,CSARDIRTGRYNEQFF
TRBD1,many,TRBJ2-5,TRBV7-3,TGTGCCAGCAGCTTCGACAGGGGGCGAGAGACCCAGTACTTC,CASSFDRGRETQYF
.,few,TRBJ1-6,TRBV20-1,TGCAGTGCAGGGACCAAGAGGGATTCACCCCTCCACTTT,CSAGTKRDSPLHF
TRBD2,few,TRBJ2-7,TRBV5-4,TGTGCCAGCAACCCTAGCGGGACGGAAGAGCAGTACTTC,CASNPSGTEEQYF
.,many,TRBJ2-3,TRBV6-1,TGTGCCAGCCTGTGGGGCAGGAGCACAGATACGCAGTATTTT,CASLWGRSTDTQYF
.,many,TRBJ2-7,TRBV12-3/TRBV12-4,TGTGCCAGCAGTTTAAGGTTCTTCCAGGGGTACGAGCAGTACTTC,CASSLRFFQGYEQYF
.,.,TRBJ2-7,TRBV7-6,TGTGCCAGCAGCTTCGATGGGCCCCGCGAGCAGTACTTC,CASSFDGPREQYF
.,.,TRBJ1-4,TRBV19,TGTGCCAGTCGACCCAGCGGTGATGATGAAAAACTGTTTTTT,CASRPSGDDEKLFF
.,.,TRBJ2-6,TRBV15,TGTGCCACCAGCAGTCTGGCAAAAGCCAACGTCCTGACTTTC,CATSSLAKANVLTF
TRBD1,.,TRBJ1-2,TRBV20-1,TGCAGTGCTAGGGGGACAGTTGATGGCTACACCTTC,CSARGTVDGYTF
TRBD2,many,TRBJ2-1,TRBV7-3,TGTGCCAGCAGCTCCCCCATGGGACTAGCGGGAGAGTGCTCCTACAATGAGCAGTTCTTC,CASSSPMGLAGECSYNEQFF
.,.,TRBJ2-1,TRBV28,TGTGCCAGCAGTGGTGGGCGCTACAATGAGCAGTTCTTC,CASSGGRYNEQFF
TRBD1,.,TRBJ2-7,TRBV20-1,TGCAGTGCTCCGATGACAGGGGGCACTTACGAGCAGTACTTC,CSAPMTGGTYEQYF
TRBD1,many,TRBJ2-7,TRBV12-3/TRBV12-4,TGTGCCAGCAGTTTGGAAGGGGGCGCGTCCTACGAGCAGTACTTC,CASSLEGGASYEQYF
TRBD1,.,TRBJ2-5,TRBV5-1,TGCGCCAGCAGCTTCCAGGGGGCAGAGGAGACCCAGTACTTC,CASSFQGAEETQYF
.,.,TRBJ2-5,TRBV12-3/TRBV12-4,TGTGCCAGCAGTAAACGGGACACTCAAGAGACCCAGTACTTC,CASSKRDTQETQYF
.,many,TRBJ2-1,TRBV3-1,TGTGCCAGCAGCCAAGATGGAGGGAGTGGGGCTAATGAGCAGTTCTTC,CASSQDGGSGANEQFF
TRBD2,.,TRBJ2-7,TRBV20-1,TGCAGTGCTAGTCCCCCCTCGGGAGGGATCTACGAGCAGTACTTC,CSASPPSGGIYEQYF
.,.,TRBJ1-1,TRBV9,TGTGCCAGCAGCTTTCAGGCCAAGACTACTGAAGCTTTCTTT,CASSFQAKTTEAFF
.,many,TRBJ2-2,TRBV6-2/TRBV6-3,TGTGCCAGCAATAAGGGAAGACTCGGGGAGCTGTTTTTT,CASNKGRLGELFF
TRBD1,many,TRBJ1-2,TRBV28,TGTGCCAGCAGGAACCCAGGGGACAGGGGTAACTATGGCTACACCTTC,CASRNPGDRGNYGYTF
.,many,TRBJ1-1,TRBV12-3/TRBV12-4,TGTGCCAGCAGTTTAGTGGGGTCCACTGAAGCTTTCTTT,CASSLVGSTEAFF
TRBD1,few,TRBJ2-2,TRBV29-1,TGCAGCGTGGACAGGGGCTACACCGGGGAGCTGTTTTTT,CSVDRGYTGELFF
.,many,TRBJ2-1,TRBV11-2,TGTGCCAGCAGCCCAGGACAGACCTACAATGAGCAGTTCTTC,CASSPGQTYNEQFF
.,many,TRBJ2-1,TRBV29-1,TGCAGCGTTGAAAGCGGGCCAGCCTACAATGAGCAGTTCTTC,CSVESGPAYNEQFF
.,many,TRBJ2-1,TRBV7-9,TGTGCCAGCAGCTTAGAGTCCCAGAACAATGAGCAGTTCTTC,CASSLESQNNEQFF
.,.,TRBJ1-6,TRBV20-1,TGCAGTGCTAGAGTCAGGACAGCTCACTATTCACCCCTCCACTTT,CSARVRTAHYSPLHF
.,.,TRBJ1-6,TRBV28,TGTGCCAGCAGTACAGGACAGTTAAGAGGGAATTCACCCCTCCACTTT,CASSTGQLRGNSPLHF
TRBD1,many,TRBJ2-1,TRBV27,TGTGCCAGCAGTATACAGGGGTCCTCCTACAATGAGCAGTTCTTC,CASSIQGSSYNEQFF
.,.,TRBJ1-5,TRBV19,TGTGCCAGTGCCCCCGGCCCACACCAGCCCCAGCATTTT,CASAPGPHQPQHF
TRBD1,many,TRBJ1-1,TRBV27,TGTGCCAGCAGTCGAGACAGGGACACTGAAGCTTTCTTT,CASSRDRDTEAFF
.,many,TRBJ1-5,TRBV12-3/TRBV12-4,TGTGCCAGCAGTGCCACAGAGCTGCATCAGCCCCAGCATTTT,CASSATELHQPQHF
.,many,TRBJ1-5,TRBV5-1,TGCGCCAGCAGCTTAGGGGGGGGCAATCAGCCCCAGCATTTT,CASSLGGGNQPQHF
.,many,TRBJ2-3,TRBV24-1,TGTGCCACCAGTGATTCGAGACAGGGAGGAGATACGCAGTATTTT,CATSDSRQGGDTQYF
.,many,TRBJ2-5,TRBV3-1,TGTGCCAGCGAGGGACCTACCCAAGAGACCCAGTACTTC,CASEGPTQETQYF
.,.,TRBJ2-2,TRBV7-3,TGTGCCAGCAGCTTCCGCCACGGGAACGGGGAGCTGTTTTTT,CASSFRHGNGELFF
TRBD1,few,TRBJ1-6,TRBV7-9,TGTGCCAGCAGCCAGAGCGACAGGGGTCGGTCACCCCTCCACTTT,CASSQSDRGRSPLHF
TRBD1,few,TRBJ2-7,TRBV13,TGTGCCAGCGCCCAGGGGGGACAGGGGTCCTACGAGCAGTACTTC,CASAQGGQGSYEQYF